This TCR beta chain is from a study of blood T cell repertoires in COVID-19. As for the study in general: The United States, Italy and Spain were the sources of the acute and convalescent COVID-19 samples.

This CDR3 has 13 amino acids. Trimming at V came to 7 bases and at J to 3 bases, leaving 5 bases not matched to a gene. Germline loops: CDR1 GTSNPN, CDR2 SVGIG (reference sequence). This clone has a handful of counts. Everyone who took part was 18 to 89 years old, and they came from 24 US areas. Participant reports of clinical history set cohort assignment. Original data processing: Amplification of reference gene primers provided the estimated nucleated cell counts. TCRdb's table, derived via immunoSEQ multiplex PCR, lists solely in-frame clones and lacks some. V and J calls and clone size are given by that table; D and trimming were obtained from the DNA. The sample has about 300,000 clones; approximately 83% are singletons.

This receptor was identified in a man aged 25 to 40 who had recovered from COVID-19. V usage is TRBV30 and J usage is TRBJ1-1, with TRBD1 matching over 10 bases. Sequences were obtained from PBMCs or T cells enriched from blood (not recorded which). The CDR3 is CASRDRGDTEAFF. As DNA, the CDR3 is TGTGCCTCCCGGGACAGGGGAGACACTGAAGCTTTCTTT.